One and the same sample provided the 10 T cell receptor beta chains below, sequenced in a study of T cells in Graves' hyperthyroidism and ophthalmopathy. What was amplified from RNA transcripts were TCR beta CDR3 regions. HTBI primers drove first-round RT-PCR of the TCR CDR3. A single record per CDR3 protein comes from TCRdb applying MiXCR to the multiplex PCR reads. The sample gives 400,000 to 600,000 distinct CDR3 sequences, more than 20% of which show up once; around a quarter is in the top ten. Sequenced material: blood. The receptors stem from a man aged 18 to 29 with Graves' hyperthyroidism.

This clonotype was counted a few times. The V call is TRBV2, the J call TRBJ1-1, with TRBD1 matching 7 bases. With 4 bases clipped from V and 11 bases from J, the junction kept 22 bases outside the gene matches. CDR3 length equals 17 residues. Germline values: CDR1 SNHLY, CDR2 FYNNEI. The CDR3 bases are TGTGCCAGCAGTGTACAGGGGACTAACGCTAACCTATCCGGGGCTTTCTTT. As protein: CASSVQGTNANLSGAFF.

The rearrangement uses TRBV4-1 and TRBJ2-2; TRBD1 aligns across 11 bases. After removal of 3 bases from V and 8 bases from J, the junction contained 11 bases not matched to a gene. This CDR3 region has 17 residues. CDR1 MGHRA and CDR2 YSYEKL come from the germline V gene. The chain's CDR3 is CASSQQPGQGVKGELFF. For the CDR3, the DNA is TGCGCCAGCAGCCAGCAGCCGGGACAGGGGGTGAAGGGGGAGCTGTTTTTT.

This clonotype was found many times. The rearrangement joins TRBV20-1 to TRBJ1-1; 9 bases are shared with TRBD1. Germline CDR1 is DFQATT and CDR2 is SNEGSKA (reference sequence). The CDR3 extends over 12 amino acids. V was clipped by 1 base and J by 8 bases; unmatched bases: 2. CDR3 in amino acids: CSARAGTGEAFF. For the CDR3, the DNA is TGCAGTGCTAGAGCTGGGACAGGGGAAGCTTTCTTT.

This clonotype was seen once. This could be a read error, since a much larger clone is one nucleotide away. The rearrangement joins TRBV10-2 to TRBJ1-5; 11 bases line up with TRBD1. Looked up from germline, CDR1 is WSHSY and CDR2 is SAAADI. The CDR3 covers 15 residues. CDR3 DNA sequence: TGCGCCATCAGTGACGGGACAGGGGGAGGTCAGCCCCAGCATTTT. This sequence encodes CAISDGTGGGQPQHF.

The CDR3 sequence is CSARDLEVGNTEAFF. Written as DNA, the CDR3 is TGCAGTGCTAGAGATCTAGAGGTAGGGAACACTGAAGCTTTCTTT. This rearrangement joins TRBV20-1 to TRBJ1-1; no definite D call. Germline V CDR1 and CDR2: DFQATT, SNEGSKA (reference sequence). The CDR3 is 15 amino acids. Trimming took off 0 bases at V and 1 base at J, with 12 bases between the two ends.

The chain carries TRBV20-1 and TRBJ1-1; D may be TRBD1 (5 bases). Germline V CDR1 and CDR2: DFQATT, SNEGSKA (reference sequence). Deletions cut 4 bases from V and 1 base from J, with 13 bases between. CDR3 length equals 14 residues. The CDR3 sequence is CSANGDSRNTEAFF. Here the CDR3 DNA reads TGCAGTGCTAATGGTGACAGTCGGAACACTGAAGCTTTCTTT.

This clonotype was found many times. The V call is TRBV12-5, the J call TRBJ2-2; 13 nucleotides match TRBD2. V lost 1 base, J lost 7 bases, and 9 bases stayed unmatched. Germline CDR1 is LGHNT and CDR2 is FRNRAP. There are 18 residues in the CDR3. For the CDR3, the DNA is TGTGCTAGTGGTTTGGCCACACTAGCGGGGGGGCTGAACGGGGAGCTGTTTTTT. Translated, it gives CASGLATLAGGLNGELFF.

This clonotype was found many times. The chain carries TRBV12-3 or TRBV12-4 and TRBJ2-2; the match to TRBD1 covers 9 bases. CDR3 length: 16 residues. The J segment lost 1 base and the V segment lost 5 bases, leaving 5 bases of the junction unmatched. The CDR3 nucleotides are TGTGCCAGCAGTCAAAGACAGGGGGGGAACACCGGGGAGCTGTTTTTT. Translation gives CASSQRQGGNTGELFF.

This clonotype was seen a handful of times. The J gene is TRBJ1-1, the V gene TRBV29-1; no clear D. This CDR3 contains 12 residues. Trimming pared 2 bases from V and 3 bases from J, leaving 7 bases between. Germline V lookup: CDR1 SQVTM, CDR2 ANQGSEA. The CDR3 here is CSVEIPYTEAFF. DNA for the CDR3: TGCAGCGTTGAAATACCCTACACTGAAGCTTTCTTT.

The rearrangement links TRBV30 to TRBJ1-6, with D possibly TRBD1 on 5 matching bases. The germline CDR1 and CDR2 sequences are GTSNPN and SVGIG (reference sequence). Trimming stripped 7 bases from V and 7 bases from J, with 14 bases between. The CDR3 is 13 residues long. Here the CDR3 DNA reads TGTGCCTCGCAACCTGGGGCGAATTCACCCCTCCACTTT. It translates to CASQPGANSPLHF.